This T cell receptor (beta chain) derives from a study of lymphopenia after photon versus proton radiotherapy (dated by TCRdb to between 2019 and 2020). About the investigation overall: Photon and proton radiation therapy were compared by the study for their immunological effects in patients with gastrointestinal tumors who developed high-grade lymphopenia. The cohort comprised approximately 21 patients with gastrointestinal tumors who received either photon or proton therapy and then developed lymphopenia. The goal of the study was to describe how the two radiation modalities differ in their effects on the immune system.

Turning to this clone: Its target antigen remains unknown. Base qualities are missing; no much larger clone stands one base away.

Overall results and qualifications from the work: Relative stability during treatment was observed in proton-treated patients, whereas loss of naive T cells and TCR diversity and gain of effector/memory populations were observed in photon-treated patients. Across the cohort, a larger post-nadir drop in TCR diversity was inversely correlated with overall survival time among patients who died. The authors looked at the survival association only in patients who died, and they framed better survival with proton therapy as a possibility rather than a demonstrated result. After the lymphocyte count nadir, oligoclonal expansion, especially of CD8+ Temra cells, was observed in photon-treated repertoires, and the drop in diversity was driven by this expansion.

Libraries were constructed by the immunoSEQ multiplex PCR assay. T cell repertoires were profiled with deep sequencing of rearranged TCR beta loci together with multiparametric flow cytometry. Held by TCRdb, this immuneACCESS table contains in-frame sequences only and omits some clones. Under half of the omission traces to an unresolved V gene where checked; the cause of the rest is unknown. The sample table holds 28,000 or so clones, of which approximately 85% were seen once. The ten largest clones take up about 5.2% of the sample. This sample comprised peripheral blood, obtained from a patient treated with photon-based radiotherapy. The clonotype originates from a man aged 25 to 40 with gastric cancer.

The CDR3 protein sequence reads: CASYREMNTEAFF. The DNA sequence is TGTGCCAGCTACAGGGAAATGAACACTGAAGCTTTCTTT. The sequence joins TRBV5-4 to TRBJ1-1; a weak D assignment points to TRBD1 (6 bases agree). The junction carries 10 bases between V and J, which are trimmed by 7 bases and 0 bases respectively. Looking up the germline V gene (reference sequence) yields CDR1 SGHNT and CDR2 YYREEE. Its CDR3 holds 13 amino acids, cysteine through phenylalanine. Only the CDR3 DNA stays, 39 bases, in frame from base 1.